This TCR beta chain was retrieved from a study of T cells in Graves' hyperthyroidism and ophthalmopathy. This clonotype occurred many times. Patients were aged 18 to 65, had disease duration under 2 months, and had newly diagnosed hyperthyroidism. The CDR3 is 14 amino acids. CDR1 SQVTM and CDR2 ANQGSEA come from the germline V gene. V was pared by 3 bases and J by 4 bases, with 15 bases between. Amplified TCR beta CDR3 regions derived from RNA transcripts. Primed by the HTBI set, a first-round RT-PCR was run on the TCR CDR3. TCRdb recomputed calls from the multiplex PCR reads with MiXCR, one row per CDR3 protein. Here the sample spans hundreds of thousands of distinct CDR3 sequences, 46% being singletons.

J is TRBJ1-2 and V is TRBV29-1; D unclear. This receptor was obtained from a woman between 18 and 30 years old with Graves' hyperthyroidism. The sequenced material came from peripheral blood or thyroid tissue (not recorded which). This chain's CDR3 is CSVDFRPQRYGYTF. The CDR3, as DNA: TGCAGCGTTGATTTCAGACCCCAGCGCTATGGCTACACCTTC.